This T cell receptor (beta chain) came from a study of blood T cells in healthy people across ages. Broader study findings: Unsorted PBMC input precluded a conclusive naive versus antigen-experienced comparison. Researchers judged that diversity estimates from one million T cells fell short of true values.

A remark on this clonotype: Its antigen remains unknown.

Extraction yielded at least 5.5 micrograms of total RNA per sample. Primed by a sample-barcoded 5' primer and a J-beta primer mix, a second PCR proceeded for about 6 to 12 cycles. TCRdb reanalysed the 5' RACE reads using MiXCR and keeps one entry per CDR3 protein. The table has about 1.5 million distinct CDR3 sequences, about 45% seen once. From germline, CDR1 is MNHEY and CDR2 SVGAGI. V gave up 4 bases and J gave up 4 bases; unmatched junction bases: 6. The CDR3 totals 14 residues. The specimen was blood. The sequence was collected from a woman under 30 in good health. The rearrangement uses TRBV6-5 and TRBJ1-1; 7 bases are shared with TRBD1. The chain's CDR3 is CASSWDRRGTEAFF. CDR3 DNA: TGTGCCAGCAGTTGGGACAGACGGGGCACTGAAGCTTTCTTT.